Below are 21 T cell receptor beta chains sequenced from a single sample in a study of human T cells and chemical hapten exposure. Indicated time point: patch test 1, 2 weeks after DPC sensitization. Treatment noted: therapeutic diphenylcyclopropenone sensitization with weekly scalp DPC. TCRdb re-analysed the RACE reads in MiXCR, keeping a single row per CDR3 protein. The data show tens of thousands of distinct CDR3 sequences, with about 32% seen just once and about 8.1% held by the top ten. The specimen was whole blood, collected in connection with sensitization to the hapten diphenylcyclopropenone (DPC). Every receptor here comes from a man aged 40-50 years with alopecia areata. Some clones in this sample may be carry-over from other donors' samples.

This chain joins TRBV20-1 and TRBJ2-7, with 9 bases lining up with TRBD1. Germline V gene sequence: CDR1 DFQATT, CDR2 SNEGSKA (reference sequence). The CDR3 runs to 14 residues. The trim removed 6 bases at V and 9 bases at J, leaving 15 bases unmatched. This chain's CDR3 is CSAIGGDRVKWQYF. CDR3 sequence (DNA): TGCAGTGCAATTGGAGGGGACAGGGTTAAGTGGCAGTACTTC.

The V call is TRBV6-1, the J call TRBJ2-3; a weak D match, TRBD2 (5 bases). The germline V gene encodes CDR1 MNHNS and CDR2 SASEGT. The CDR3 length is 16 residues. Trimming removed 4 bases at V and 2 bases at J, with 16 bases between. CDR3 coding DNA: TGTGCCAGCAGTGCACCCCTGGGAGACCCCACAGATACGCAGTATTTT. As protein: CASSAPLGDPTDTQYF.

This clonotype was counted only a few times. The chain links TRBV28 to TRBJ2-3, with 7 bases that match TRBD2. Germline CDR1 reads MDHEN; CDR2 reads SYDVKM. The CDR3 covers 14 residues. The V segment lost 3 bases and the J segment 12 bases; nucleotides outside the gene matches: 12. Here the CDR3 reads CASSLTPPLAVQYF. The CDR3, as DNA: TGTGCCAGCAGTTTGACCCCCCCGCTAGCGGTTCAGTATTTT.

This clonotype was counted between two and nine times. The chain couples TRBV6-1 to TRBJ2-2; 7 bases are a match to TRBD2. Germline V gene lookup returns CDR1 MNHNS and CDR2 SASEGT. The CDR3 is 14 residues long. The ends lost 5 bases at V and 3 bases at J; junction bases unmatched: 3. The CDR3 region has the DNA TGTGCCAGCAGTTCCGGACTAGACACCGGGGAGCTGTTTTTT. Amino acid sequence: CASSSGLDTGELFF.

The chain combines TRBV15 with TRBJ2-7; TRBD2 aligns across 7 bases. V gave up 1 base and J gave up 7 bases; unmatched junction bases: 4. CDR1 and CDR2 (germline): LNHNV, YYDKDF (reference sequence). The CDR3 extends over 13 amino acids. CDR3 nucleotides: TGTGCCACCAGCAGAGTCCCTAGCGGAGAGCAGTACTTC. Translating gives CATSRVPSGEQYF.

This clonotype was seen once. This sequence joins TRBV28 and TRBJ2-3; D gene ambiguous. CDR3 size: 14 residues. The V end was cut by 3 bases, the J end by 0 bases, with 7 bases between. Germline V gene sequence: CDR1 MDHEN, CDR2 SYDVKM. The CDR3 DNA is TGTGCCAGCAGTTTCGCTTCTAGCACAGATACGCAGTATTTT. The encoded protein is CASSFASSTDTQYF. Using reference TRBV28 and TRBJ2-3 for the parts outside the CDR3, the full variable domain is DVKVTQSSRYLVKRTGEKVFLECVQDMDHENMFWYRQDPGLGLRLIYFSYDVKMKEKGDIPEGYSVSREKKERFSLILESASTNQTSMYLCASSFASSTDTQYFGPGTRLTVL.

This clonotype was detected a few times. V is TRBV24-1 and J is TRBJ2-1; D could derive from TRBD1 or TRBD2 (5 bases each). CDR1 and CDR2 (germline): KGHDR, SFDVKD. Trimming stripped 2 bases from V and 12 bases from J, with 13 bases between. The CDR3 extends over 13 amino acids. CDR3 region: CATSDSGAVMQFF. CDR3 DNA sequence: TGTGCCACCAGTGATTCCGGGGCCGTGATGCAGTTCTTC.

In regard to this clonotype: At one end, the junction sequence differs from germline, possibly due to a read error. The chain links TRBV7-9 to TRBJ2-7; D may be TRBD1 or TRBD2 (5 bases each). CDR3 length: 13 residues. The germline V gene encodes CDR1 SEHNR and CDR2 FQNEAQ (reference sequence). Here the CDR3 reads CASSPPTDYEQHF. In nucleotides, the CDR3 is TGTGCCAGCAGCCCCCCGACAGACTACGAGCAGCACTTC.

The V call is TRBV7-9, the J call TRBJ1-5, with 7 bases lining up with TRBD1. The CDR3 is 12 residues long. CDR1 and CDR2 (germline): SEHNR, FQNEAQ (reference sequence). V was clipped by 2 bases and J by 12 bases; unmatched bases: 4. CDR3 DNA: TGTGCCAGCAGCTTATCCACAGGGGACCAGCATTTT. Translated, it gives CASSLSTGDQHF.

This clonotype was seen only a few times. The chain couples TRBV4-1 to TRBJ1-5; D is uncertain. Trimming left V 1 base short and J 0 bases short, with 10 bases between. CDR3 length: 16 residues. Germline CDR1 and CDR2: MGHRA and YSYEKL. Written as DNA, the CDR3 is TGCGCCAGCAGCCAAGTATGGGGAATTAGCAATCAGCCCCAGCATTTT. Translated, it gives CASSQVWGISNQPQHF.

The chain combines TRBV28 with TRBJ1-2; 9 bases are shared with TRBD1. V lost 3 bases and J lost 6; bases outside the gene matches: 11. CDR1 MDHEN and CDR2 SYDVKM come from the germline V gene. The CDR3 length is 16 residues. The CDR3 DNA sequence: TGTGCCAGCAGTTTCGACAGGGGGGACCTGGAGGATGGCTACACCTTC. It is translated as CASSFDRGDLEDGYTF.

The rearrangement links TRBV7-9 to TRBJ1-4; D possibly corresponds to TRBD1 (6 bases). The CDR3 has 18 residues. Germline values: CDR1 SEHNR, CDR2 FQNEAQ (reference sequence). V lost 1 base to trimming and J lost 6 bases, with 21 bases between them. The CDR3 here is CASSLDPPTGLADEKLFF. Written as DNA, the CDR3 is TGTGCCAGCAGCTTAGACCCCCCCACAGGGCTTGCTGATGAAAAACTGTTTTTT.

This clonotype was observed at least ten times. V usage is TRBV20-1 and J usage is TRBJ1-2, with 11 bases that match TRBD1. The CDR3 runs to 17 residues. J was trimmed by 7 bases and V by 0 bases; bases with no gene match: 13. Germline V CDR1 and CDR2: DFQATT, SNEGSKA (reference sequence). The CDR3 spells CSARDRDRGTVVFGYTF. The CDR3 DNA follows: TGCAGTGCTAGAGACCGGGACAGGGGGACGGTTGTATTTGGCTACACCTTC.

There are a few counts of this clonotype. V gene TRBV9 combines with J gene TRBJ2-1; D is undetermined. V lost 4 bases and J lost 7, with 12 bases in between. The germline gives CDR1 SGDLS, CDR2 YYNGEE. The CDR3 extends over 13 amino acids. CDR3 amino acids: CASSPSEINEQFF. The CDR3 nucleotides are TGTGCCAGCAGCCCCTCCGAGATAAATGAGCAGTTCTTC.

The chain combines TRBV6-1 with TRBJ1-5; possible D gene TRBD1, 5 bases. V lost 0 bases and J 5 bases, leaving 11 bases between the germline ends. CDR3 length: 15 amino acids. Germline V lookup: CDR1 MNHNS, CDR2 SASEGT. CDR3 in amino acids: CASSEAAGSHQPQHF. CDR3 in DNA: TGTGCCAGCAGTGAAGCGGCAGGGTCTCATCAGCCCCAGCATTTT.

The chain is built from TRBV6-6 and TRBJ2-1; TRBD2 agrees at 9 bases. J was trimmed by 8 bases and V by 2 bases; bases with no gene match: 13. In germline, CDR1 is MNHNY, CDR2 SVGAGI (reference sequence). The CDR3 spans 17 residues. In nucleotides, the CDR3 is TGTGCCAGCAGTTACACCCGGATAATAGCGGGAGAGGATGAGCAGTTCTTC. The encoded protein is CASSYTRIIAGEDEQFF.

V is TRBV4-2 and J is TRBJ2-1; 14 bases are a match to TRBD2. V shed 3 bases, J shed 4 bases, and the junction held 2 bases outside the gene matches. The V gene's germline CDR1 is LGHNA and CDR2 YNFKEQ. The CDR3 totals 16 residues. The CDR3 nucleotides are TGTGCCAGCAGCCAGGGACTAGCGGGAGCTTACAATGAGCAGTTCTTC. Amino acids: CASSQGLAGAYNEQFF.

The chain is built from TRBV4-3 and TRBJ2-7, with 7 bases lining up with TRBD2. V lost 0 bases and J lost 2; bases outside the gene matches: 1. The CDR3 sequence is 14 residues long. The germline gives CDR1 LGHNA, CDR2 YSLEER. Here the CDR3 DNA reads TGCGCCAGCAGCCAAGAGACTAGCACCTACGAGCAGTACTTC. Translated: CASSQETSTYEQYF.

This clonotype was seen a few times. The CDR3 nucleotides read TGTGCCAGCAGCCAGCTTAGCGGGGCAGGGACAGATACGCAGTATTTT. It encodes CASSQLSGAGTDTQYF. This chain connects TRBV3-1 to TRBJ2-3; 8 bases agree with TRBD2. CDR1 and CDR2 (germline): LGHDT, YNNKEL (reference sequence). CDR3 length equals 16 residues. J gave up 3 bases and V 3 bases, and 8 bases lay outside the gene matches.

This clonotype has a handful of counts. This chain uses TRBV6-5 with TRBJ2-7; 11 bases map to TRBD2. Germline V lookup: CDR1 MNHEY, CDR2 SVGAGI. This CDR3 spans 17 amino acids. The junction had 18 bases not matched to a gene; V was cut back by 7 bases and J by 7 bases. The CDR3 DNA follows: TGTGCCAGCACTCTCACTAGCGGGAGCCCCCCGCGGGGAGAGCAGTACTTC. Translated: CASTLTSGSPPRGEQYF.

This clonotype was recorded a few times. The rearrangement uses TRBV6-4 and TRBJ2-3, with 7 bases aligning to TRBD2. The CDR3 length is 13 residues. V lost 4 bases, J lost 6 bases, and 4 bases stayed unmatched. The germline V gene encodes CDR1 MRHNA and CDR2 SNTAGT. CDR3 in DNA: TGTGCCAGCAGTGCTCTGGGGGGGGATACGCAGTATTTT. It encodes CASSALGGDTQYF.